This T cell receptor (beta chain) was recovered during a study of vaccination and CD4 T cells after COVID-19. Study details: Between diagnosis and the drawing of post-COVID samples lay a median approximately 94 days (range 35 to 161). Notes on the study in general: Rising from 21 to 38, the median of SARS-CoV-2-reactive clonotypes did not change significantly.

Treatment described: roughly 10-day PBMC culture with coronavirus spike peptide pools or control peptides (ViraFEST assay). Peptide pools at around 9.9 ug/ml stimulated fewer than 2.5 million PBMCs per well with about 9.6 IU/ml IL-2. A note on this clonotype: No antigen is known for it.

CD4+ T cells that had been cultured provided DNA sequenced with the Oncomine TCR Beta short-read assay. Scientists extracted genomic DNA from CD4+ T cells grown in culture. One entry per CDR3 protein results from TCRdb running MiXCR on the PCR reads. Of 20,000 or so distinct CDR3 sequences detected, around 66% appear once; the ten largest clones hold over 6%. Germline-derived CDR1 and CDR2 are MNHEY and SVGEGT. V lost 2 bases and J 1 base, leaving 9 bases between the germline ends. The CDR3 sequence is 14 residues long. This chain connects TRBV6-2 or TRBV6-3 to TRBJ2-7; D unresolved. This TCR came from a human donor who had recovered from COVID-19. The sample consisted of CD4+ T cells from blood, cultured in vitro. DNA of the CDR3: TGTGCCAGCAGTTACCCGACTGCTTCCTACGAGCAGTACTTC. This sequence encodes CASSYPTASYEQYF.